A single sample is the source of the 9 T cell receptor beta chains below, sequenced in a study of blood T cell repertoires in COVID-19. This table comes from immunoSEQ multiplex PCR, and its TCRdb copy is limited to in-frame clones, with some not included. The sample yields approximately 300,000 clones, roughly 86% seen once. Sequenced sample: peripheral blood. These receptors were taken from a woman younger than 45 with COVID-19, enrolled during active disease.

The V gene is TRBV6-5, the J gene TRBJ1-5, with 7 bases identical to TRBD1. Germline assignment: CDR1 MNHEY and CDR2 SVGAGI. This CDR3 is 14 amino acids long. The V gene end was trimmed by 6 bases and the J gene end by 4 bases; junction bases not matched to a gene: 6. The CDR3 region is CASRPRTGNQPQHF. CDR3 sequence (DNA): TGTGCCAGCAGACCTAGGACAGGTAATCAGCCCCAGCATTTT.

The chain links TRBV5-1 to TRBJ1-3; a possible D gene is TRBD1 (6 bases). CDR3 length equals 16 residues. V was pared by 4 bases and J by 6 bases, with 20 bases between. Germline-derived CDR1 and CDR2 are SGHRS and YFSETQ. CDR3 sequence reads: CASSTRGSSYSNTIYF. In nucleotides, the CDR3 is TGCGCCAGCAGCACCAGGGGTTCGTCCTATTCAAACACCATATATTTT.

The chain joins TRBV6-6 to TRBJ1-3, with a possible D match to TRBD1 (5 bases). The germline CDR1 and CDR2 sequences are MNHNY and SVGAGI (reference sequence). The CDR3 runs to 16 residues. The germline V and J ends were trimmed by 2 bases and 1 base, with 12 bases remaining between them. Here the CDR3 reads CASSYRAGMSGNTIYF. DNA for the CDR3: TGTGCCAGCAGTTACAGGGCAGGGATGTCTGGAAACACCATATATTTT.

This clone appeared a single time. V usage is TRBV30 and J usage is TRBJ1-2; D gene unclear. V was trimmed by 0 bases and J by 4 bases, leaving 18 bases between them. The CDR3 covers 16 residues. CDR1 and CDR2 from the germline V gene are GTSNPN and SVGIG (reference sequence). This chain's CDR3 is CAWSVVTARRFYGYTF. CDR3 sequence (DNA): TGTGCCTGGAGTGTAGTAACGGCCAGGCGATTCTATGGCTACACCTTC.

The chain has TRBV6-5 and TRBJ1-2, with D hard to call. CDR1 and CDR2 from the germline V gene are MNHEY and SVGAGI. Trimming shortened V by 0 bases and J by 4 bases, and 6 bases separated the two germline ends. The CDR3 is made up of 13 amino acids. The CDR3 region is CASSYSTGYGYTF. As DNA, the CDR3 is TGTGCCAGCAGTTACTCGACGGGCTATGGCTACACCTTC.

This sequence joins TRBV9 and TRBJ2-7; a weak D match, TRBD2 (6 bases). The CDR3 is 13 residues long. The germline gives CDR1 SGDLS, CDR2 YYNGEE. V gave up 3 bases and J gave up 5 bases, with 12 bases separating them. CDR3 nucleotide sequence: TGTGCCAGCAGCGCGGGAGCCAAAGACGAGCAGTACGTC. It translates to CASSAGAKDEQYV.

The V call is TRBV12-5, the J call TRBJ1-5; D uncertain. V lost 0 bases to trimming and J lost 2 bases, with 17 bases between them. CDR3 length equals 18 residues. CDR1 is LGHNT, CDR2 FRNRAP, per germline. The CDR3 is CASGLVLGLAGGNQPQHF. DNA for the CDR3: TGTGCTAGTGGTTTGGTACTCGGTTTGGCGGGCGGCAATCAGCCCCAGCATTTT. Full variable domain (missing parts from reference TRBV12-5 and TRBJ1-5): DARVTQTPRHKVTEMGQEVTMRCQPILGHNTVFWYRQTMMQGLELLAYFRNRAPLDDSGMPKDRFSAEMPDATLATLKIQPSEPRDSAVYFCASGLVLGLAGGNQPQHFGDGTRLSIL.

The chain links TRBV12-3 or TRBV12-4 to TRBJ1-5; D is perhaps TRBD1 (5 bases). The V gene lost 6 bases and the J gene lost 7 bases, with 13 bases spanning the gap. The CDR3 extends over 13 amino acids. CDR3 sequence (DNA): TGTGCCAGCAGCCCTACAGGCAGGCAGCCCCAGCATTTT. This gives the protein CASSPTGRQPQHF.

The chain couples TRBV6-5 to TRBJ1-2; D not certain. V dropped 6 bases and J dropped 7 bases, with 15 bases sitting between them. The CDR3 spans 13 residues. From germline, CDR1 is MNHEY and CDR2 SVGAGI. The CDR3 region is CASSRSGFRGYTF. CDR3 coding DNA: TGTGCCAGCAGCCGATCGGGTTTCCGTGGCTACACCTTC.